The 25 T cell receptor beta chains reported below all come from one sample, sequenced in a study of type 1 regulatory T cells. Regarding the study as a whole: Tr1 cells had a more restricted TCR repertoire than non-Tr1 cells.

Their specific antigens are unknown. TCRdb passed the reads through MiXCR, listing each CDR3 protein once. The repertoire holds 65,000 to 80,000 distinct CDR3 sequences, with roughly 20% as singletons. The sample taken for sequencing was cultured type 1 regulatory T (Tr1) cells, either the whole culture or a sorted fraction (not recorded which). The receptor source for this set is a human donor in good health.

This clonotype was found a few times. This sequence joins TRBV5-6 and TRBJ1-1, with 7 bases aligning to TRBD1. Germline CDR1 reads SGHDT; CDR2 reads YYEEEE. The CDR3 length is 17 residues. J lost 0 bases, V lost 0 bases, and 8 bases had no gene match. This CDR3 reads CASSLVLLGTVNTEAFF. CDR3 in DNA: TGTGCCAGCAGCTTGGTGCTGCTGGGGACAGTGAACACTGAAGCTTTCTTT. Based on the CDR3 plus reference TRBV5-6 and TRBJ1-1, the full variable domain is DAGVTQSPTHLIKTRGQQVTLRCSPKSGHDTVSWYQQALGQGPQFIFQYYEEEERQRGNFPDRFSGHQFPNYSSELNVNALLLGDSALYLCASSLVLLGTVNTEAFFGQGTRLTVV.

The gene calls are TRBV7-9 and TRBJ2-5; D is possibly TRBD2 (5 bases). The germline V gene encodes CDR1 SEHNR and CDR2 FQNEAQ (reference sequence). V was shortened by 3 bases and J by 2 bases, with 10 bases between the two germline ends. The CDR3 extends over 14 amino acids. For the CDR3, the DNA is TGTGCCAGCAGCTTGGGCGGGTTACAAGAGACCCAGTACTTC. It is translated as CASSLGGLQETQYF.

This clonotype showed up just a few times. The CDR3 loop reads CAISGTVNGYTF. In nucleotides, the CDR3 is TGTGCCATCAGTGGGACAGTCAATGGCTACACCTTC. This rearrangement joins TRBV10-3 to TRBJ1-2, with a possible D match to TRBD1 (6 bases). Trimming took 4 bases from V and 6 from J, leaving 9 bases between them. CDR1 is ENHRY and CDR2 is SYGVKD in the germline V gene. The CDR3 has 12 amino acids.

CDR3 bases: TGTGCCTGGAGTGTTGGAAAGAAATCCGCCGGGGGCATGAACACTGAAGCTTTCTTT. Its translation: CAWSVGKKSAGGMNTEAFF. V is TRBV30 and J is TRBJ1-1; possible D gene TRBD1, 6 bases. V shed 0 bases and J shed 0 bases, with 23 bases lying between them. The germline gives CDR1 GTSNPN, CDR2 SVGIG (reference sequence). The CDR3 has 19 residues.

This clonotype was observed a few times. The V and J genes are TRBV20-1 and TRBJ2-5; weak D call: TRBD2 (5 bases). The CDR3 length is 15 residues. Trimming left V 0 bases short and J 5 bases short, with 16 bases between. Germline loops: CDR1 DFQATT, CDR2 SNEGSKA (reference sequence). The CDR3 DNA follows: TGCAGTGCTAGAGATTCCGGGGAAGGAGTGGAGACCCAGTACTTC. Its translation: CSARDSGEGVETQYF.

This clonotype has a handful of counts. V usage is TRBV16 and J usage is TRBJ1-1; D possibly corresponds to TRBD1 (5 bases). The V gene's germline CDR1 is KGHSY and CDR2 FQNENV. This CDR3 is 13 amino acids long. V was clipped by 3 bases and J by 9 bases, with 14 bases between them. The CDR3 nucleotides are TGTGCCAGCAGCCACCCGGGGGGTTTTAAAGCTTTCTTT. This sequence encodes CASSHPGGFKAFF. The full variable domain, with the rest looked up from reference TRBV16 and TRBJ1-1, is GEEVAQTPKHLVRGEGQKAKLYCAPIKGHSYVFWYQQVLKNEFKFLISFQNENVFDETGMPKERFSAKCLPNSPCSLEIQATKLEDSAVYFCASSHPGGFKAFFGQGTRLTVV.

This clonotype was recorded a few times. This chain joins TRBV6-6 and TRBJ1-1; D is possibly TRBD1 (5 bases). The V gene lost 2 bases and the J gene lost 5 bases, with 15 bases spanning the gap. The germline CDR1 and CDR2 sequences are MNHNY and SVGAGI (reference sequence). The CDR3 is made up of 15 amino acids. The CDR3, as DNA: TGTGCCAGCAGTTACCCCCGCCAAGAGGGGACTGAAGCTTTCTTT. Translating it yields CASSYPRQEGTEAFF.

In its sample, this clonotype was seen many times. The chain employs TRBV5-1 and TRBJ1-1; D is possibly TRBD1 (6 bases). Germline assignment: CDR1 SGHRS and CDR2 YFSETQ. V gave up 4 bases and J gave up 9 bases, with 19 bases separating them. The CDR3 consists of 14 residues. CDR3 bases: TGCGCCAGCAGCGTATTACAGGGAAGGTCCCAAGCTTTCTTT. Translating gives CASSVLQGRSQAFF.

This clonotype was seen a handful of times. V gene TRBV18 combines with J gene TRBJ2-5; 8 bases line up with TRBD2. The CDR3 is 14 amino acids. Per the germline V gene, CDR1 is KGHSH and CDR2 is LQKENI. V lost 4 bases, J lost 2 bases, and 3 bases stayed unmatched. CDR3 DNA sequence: TGTGCCAGCTCACGAGCGGGAGTTCAAGAGACCCAGTACTTC. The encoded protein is CASSRAGVQETQYF.

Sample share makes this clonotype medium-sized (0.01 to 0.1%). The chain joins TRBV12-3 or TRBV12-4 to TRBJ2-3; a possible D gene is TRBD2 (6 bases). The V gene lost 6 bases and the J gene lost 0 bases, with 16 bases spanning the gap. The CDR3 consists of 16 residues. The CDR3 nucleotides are TGTGCCAGCAGCCCACGGGGTAGCGGCAGCACAGATACGCAGTATTTT. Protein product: CASSPRGSGSTDTQYF.

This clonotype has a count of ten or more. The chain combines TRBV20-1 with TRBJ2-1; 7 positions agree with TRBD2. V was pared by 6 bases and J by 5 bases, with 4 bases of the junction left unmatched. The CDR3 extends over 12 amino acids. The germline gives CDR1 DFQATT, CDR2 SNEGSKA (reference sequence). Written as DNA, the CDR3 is TGCAGTGCCCCGGGGACTAACAATGAGCAGTTCTTC. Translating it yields CSAPGTNNEQFF.

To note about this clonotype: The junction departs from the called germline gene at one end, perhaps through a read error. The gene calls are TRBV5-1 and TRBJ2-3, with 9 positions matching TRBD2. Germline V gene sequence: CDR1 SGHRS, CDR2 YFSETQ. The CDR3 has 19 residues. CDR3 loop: CASSLALAGGPGITDMQYF. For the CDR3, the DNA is TGCGCCAGCAGCTTGGCCCTGGCGGGAGGGCCAGGAATTACAGATATGCAGTATTTT. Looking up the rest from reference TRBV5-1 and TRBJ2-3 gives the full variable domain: KAGVTQTPRYLIKTRGQQVTLSCSPISGHRSVSWYQQTPGQGLQFLFEYFSETQRNKGNFPGRFSGRQFSNSRSEMNVSTLELGDSALYLCASSLALAGGPGITDMQYFGPGTRLTVL.

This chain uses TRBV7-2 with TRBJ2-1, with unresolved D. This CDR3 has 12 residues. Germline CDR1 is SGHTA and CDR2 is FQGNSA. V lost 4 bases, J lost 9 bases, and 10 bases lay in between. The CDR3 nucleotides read TGTGCCAGCAGCTCTCTGGGATTTGAGCAGTTCTTC. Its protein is CASSSLGFEQFF.

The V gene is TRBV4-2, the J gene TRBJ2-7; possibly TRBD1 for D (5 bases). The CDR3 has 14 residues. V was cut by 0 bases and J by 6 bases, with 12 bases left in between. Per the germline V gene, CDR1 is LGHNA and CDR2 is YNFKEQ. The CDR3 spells CASSQDGRGTEQYF. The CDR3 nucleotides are TGTGCCAGCAGCCAAGATGGTAGGGGTACCGAGCAGTACTTC.

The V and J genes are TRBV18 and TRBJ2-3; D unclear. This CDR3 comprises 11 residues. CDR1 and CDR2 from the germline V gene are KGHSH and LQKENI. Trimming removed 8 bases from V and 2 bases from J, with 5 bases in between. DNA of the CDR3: TGTGCCAGCCTCTTCACAGATACGCAGTATTTT. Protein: CASLFTDTQYF. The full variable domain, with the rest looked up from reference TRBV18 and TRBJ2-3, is NAGVMQNPRHLVRRRGQEARLRCSPMKGHSHVYWYRQLPEEGLKFMVYLQKENIIDESGMPKERFSAEFPKEGPSILRIQQVVRGDSAAYFCASLFTDTQYFGPGTRLTVL.

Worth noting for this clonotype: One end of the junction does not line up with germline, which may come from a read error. CDR3 sequence reads: CAGSLFGTGLNEQFF. The CDR3 DNA follows: TGTGCCGGCAGCTTATTCGGGACAGGGTTGAATGAGCAGTTCTTC. V is TRBV11-1 and J is TRBJ2-1; 9 bases are shared with TRBD1. CDR1 SGHAT and CDR2 FQDESV come from the germline V gene (reference sequence). This CDR3 contains 15 residues.

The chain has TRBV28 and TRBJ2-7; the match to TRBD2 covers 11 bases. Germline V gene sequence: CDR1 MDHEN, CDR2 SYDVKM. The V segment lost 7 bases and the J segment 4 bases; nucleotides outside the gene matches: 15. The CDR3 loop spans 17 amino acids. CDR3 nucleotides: TGTGCCAGCACCACAAGGGGTTTAGCGGGAGGGGGATACGAGCAGTACTTC. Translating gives CASTTRGLAGGGYEQYF.

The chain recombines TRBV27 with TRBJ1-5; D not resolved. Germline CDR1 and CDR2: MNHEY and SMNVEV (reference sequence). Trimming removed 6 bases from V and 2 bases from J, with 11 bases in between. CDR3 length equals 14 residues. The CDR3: CASSRNSGNQPQHF. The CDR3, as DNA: TGTGCCAGCAGCCGGAACTCGGGCAATCAGCCCCAGCATTTT.

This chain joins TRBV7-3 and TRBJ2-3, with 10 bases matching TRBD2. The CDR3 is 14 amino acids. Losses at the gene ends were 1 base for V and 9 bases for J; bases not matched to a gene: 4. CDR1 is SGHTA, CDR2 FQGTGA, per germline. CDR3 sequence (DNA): TGTGCCAGCAGCTTAATAGCGGGAGGCCACACGCAGTATTTT. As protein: CASSLIAGGHTQYF.

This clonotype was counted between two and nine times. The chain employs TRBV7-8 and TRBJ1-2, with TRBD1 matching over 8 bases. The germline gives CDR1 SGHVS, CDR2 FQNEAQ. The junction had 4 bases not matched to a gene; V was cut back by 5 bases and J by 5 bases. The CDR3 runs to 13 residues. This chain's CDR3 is CASSPDREYGYTF. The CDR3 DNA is TGTGCCAGCAGCCCGGACAGGGAGTATGGCTACACCTTC.

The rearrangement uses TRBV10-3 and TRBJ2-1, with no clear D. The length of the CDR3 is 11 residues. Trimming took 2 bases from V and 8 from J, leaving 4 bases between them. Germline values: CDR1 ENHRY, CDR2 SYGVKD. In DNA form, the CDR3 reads TGTGCCATCAGTGAGAGGTATGAGCAGTTCTTC. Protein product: CAISERYEQFF.

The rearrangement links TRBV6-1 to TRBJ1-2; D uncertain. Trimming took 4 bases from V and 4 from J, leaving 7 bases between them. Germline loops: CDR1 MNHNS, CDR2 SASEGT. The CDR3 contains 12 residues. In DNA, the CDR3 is TGTGCCAGCAGTGGCTTGAGCTATGGCTACACCTTC. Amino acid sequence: CASSGLSYGYTF.

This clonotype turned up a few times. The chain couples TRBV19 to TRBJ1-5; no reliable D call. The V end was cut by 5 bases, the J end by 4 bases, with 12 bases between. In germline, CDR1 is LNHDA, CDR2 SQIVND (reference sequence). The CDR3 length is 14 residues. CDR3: CASSVTSINQPQHF. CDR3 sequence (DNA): TGTGCCAGTAGTGTTACCTCGATTAATCAGCCCCAGCATTTT. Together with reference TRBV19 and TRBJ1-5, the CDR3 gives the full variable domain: DGGITQSPKYLFRKEGQNVTLSCEQNLNHDAMYWYRQDPGQGLRLIYYSQIVNDFQKGDIAEGYSVSREKKESFPLTVTSAQKNPTAFYLCASSVTSINQPQHFGDGTRLSIL.

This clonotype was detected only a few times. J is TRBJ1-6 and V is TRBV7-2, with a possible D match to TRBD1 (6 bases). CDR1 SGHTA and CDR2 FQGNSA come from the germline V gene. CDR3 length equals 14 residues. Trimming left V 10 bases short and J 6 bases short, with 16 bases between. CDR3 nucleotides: TGTGCCATCCCCGTACAGGGATCTAATTCACCCCTCCACTTT. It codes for CAIPVQGSNSPLHF.

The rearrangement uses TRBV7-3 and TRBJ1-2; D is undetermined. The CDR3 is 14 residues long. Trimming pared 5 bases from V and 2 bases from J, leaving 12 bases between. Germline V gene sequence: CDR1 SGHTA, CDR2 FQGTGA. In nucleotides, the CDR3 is TGTGCCAGCAGCCCCAGCCGGGGAAACTATGGCTACACCTTC. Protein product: CASSPSRGNYGYTF.